The sequence of this T cell receptor beta chain was determined in a study of CD8 T cells in Susac syndrome. With random hexamers, reverse transcription was performed on about 0.45 to 1 ug of RNA. MiXCR, applied by TCRdb to the immunoSEQ multiplex PCR reads, yields one record per CDR3 protein. Of just over 80,000 distinct CDR3 sequences in the sample, approximately 94% were seen once. The origin of this receptor is a human donor in good health. The material sequenced was CD8+ T cells from PBMCs.

The CDR3 bases are TGTGCCACCAGTGATTTGCGCGGCACTGAAGCTTTCTTT. Encoded protein: CATSDLRGTEAFF. This chain joins TRBV24-1 and TRBJ1-1; unclear D gene. This CDR3 has 13 residues. Trimming cost V 0 bases and J 4 bases, with 5 bases left between them. Germline V gives CDR1 KGHDR, CDR2 SFDVKD.